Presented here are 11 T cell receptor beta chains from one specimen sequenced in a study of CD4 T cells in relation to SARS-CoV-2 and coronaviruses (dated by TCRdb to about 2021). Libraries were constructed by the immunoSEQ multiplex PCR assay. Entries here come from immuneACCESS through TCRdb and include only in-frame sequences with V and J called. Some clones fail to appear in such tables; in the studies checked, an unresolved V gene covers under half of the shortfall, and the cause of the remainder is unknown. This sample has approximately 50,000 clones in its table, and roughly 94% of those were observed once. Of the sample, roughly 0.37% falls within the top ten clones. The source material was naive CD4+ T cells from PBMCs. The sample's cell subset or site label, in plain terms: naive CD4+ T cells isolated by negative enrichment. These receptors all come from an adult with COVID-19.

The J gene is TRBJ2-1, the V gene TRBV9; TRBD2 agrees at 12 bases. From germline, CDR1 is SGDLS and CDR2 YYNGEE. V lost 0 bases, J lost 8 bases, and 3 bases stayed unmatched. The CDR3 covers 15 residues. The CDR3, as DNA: TGTGCCAGCAGCGTAGGACTAGCGGGAGTTCATGAGCAGTTCTTC. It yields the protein CASSVGLAGVHEQFF.

CDR3 loop: CASSQPPGTSGSHAQYF. CDR3 nucleotides: TGTGCCAGCAGCCAACCCCCCGGGACTAGCGGGAGTCATGCGCAGTATTTT. V is TRBV3-1 (or the pseudogene TRBV3-2) and J is TRBJ2-3, with 14 positions matching TRBD2. The germline V gene encodes CDR1 LGHDT and CDR2 YNNKEL (reference sequence). V lost 2 bases and J lost 10; bases outside the gene matches: 11. The CDR3 consists of 17 residues.

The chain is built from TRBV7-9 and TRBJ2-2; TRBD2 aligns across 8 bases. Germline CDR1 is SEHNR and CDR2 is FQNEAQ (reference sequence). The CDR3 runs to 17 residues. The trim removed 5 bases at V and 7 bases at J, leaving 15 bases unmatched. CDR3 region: CASSRNDLAGLGGELFF. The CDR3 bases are TGTGCCAGCAGCCGCAACGATCTAGCGGGCTTGGGCGGGGAGCTGTTTTTT.

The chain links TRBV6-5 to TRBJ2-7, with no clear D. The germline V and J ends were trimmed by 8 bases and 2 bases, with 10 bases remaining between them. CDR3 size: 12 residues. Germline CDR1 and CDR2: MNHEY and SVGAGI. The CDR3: CASGQMAYEQYF. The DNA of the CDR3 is TGTGCCAGCGGCCAGATGGCCTACGAGCAGTACTTC.

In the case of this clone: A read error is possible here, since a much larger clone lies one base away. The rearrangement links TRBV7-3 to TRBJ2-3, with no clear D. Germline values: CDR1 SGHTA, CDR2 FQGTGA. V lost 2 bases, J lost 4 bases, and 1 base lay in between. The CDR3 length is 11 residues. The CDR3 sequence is CASSLSDTQYF. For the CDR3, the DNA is TGTGCCAGCAGCTTATCAGATACGCAGTATTTT. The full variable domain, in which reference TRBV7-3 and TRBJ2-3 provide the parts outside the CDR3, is GAGVSQTPSNKVTEKGKYVELRCDPISGHTALYWYRQSLGQGPEFLIYFQGTGAADDSGLPNDRFFAVRPEGSVSTLKIQRTERGDSAVYLCASSLSDTQYFGPGTRLTVL.

The CDR3 region is CASSQHGGRGAKNIQYF. In nucleotides, the CDR3 is TGTGCCAGCAGCCAGCACGGGGGGAGAGGGGCCAAAAACATTCAGTACTTC. The chain links TRBV3-1 (or the pseudogene TRBV3-2) to TRBJ2-4; 7 bases align to TRBD2. V shed 3 bases and J 1 base; nucleotides not matched to a gene: 9. Germline V gene sequence: CDR1 LGHDT, CDR2 YNNKEL (reference sequence). The CDR3 is 17 amino acids.

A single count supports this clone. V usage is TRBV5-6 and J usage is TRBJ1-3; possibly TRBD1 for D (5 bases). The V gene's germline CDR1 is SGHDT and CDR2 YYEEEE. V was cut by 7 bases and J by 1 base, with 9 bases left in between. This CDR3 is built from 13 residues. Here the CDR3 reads CASFRQSGNTIYF. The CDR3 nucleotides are TGTGCCAGCTTCCGACAGTCTGGAAACACCATATATTTT. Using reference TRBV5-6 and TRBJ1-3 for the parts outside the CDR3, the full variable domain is DAGVTQSPTHLIKTRGQQVTLRCSPKSGHDTVSWYQQALGQGPQFIFQYYEEEERQRGNFPDRFSGHQFPNYSSELNVNALLLGDSALYLCASFRQSGNTIYFGEGSWLTVV.

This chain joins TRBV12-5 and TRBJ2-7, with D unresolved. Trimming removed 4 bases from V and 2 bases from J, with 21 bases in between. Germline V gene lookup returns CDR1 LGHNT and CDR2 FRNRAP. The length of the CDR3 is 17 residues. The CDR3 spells CASGSSSTAEPTYEQYF. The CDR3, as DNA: TGTGCTAGTGGTTCCTCCTCTACAGCAGAACCAACCTACGAGCAGTACTTC.

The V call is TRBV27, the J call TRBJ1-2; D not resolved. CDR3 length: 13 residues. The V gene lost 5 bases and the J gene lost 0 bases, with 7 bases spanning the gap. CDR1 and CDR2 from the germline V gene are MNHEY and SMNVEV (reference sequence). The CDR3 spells CASSPSANYGYTF. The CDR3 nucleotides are TGTGCCAGCAGTCCCTCGGCTAACTATGGCTACACCTTC.

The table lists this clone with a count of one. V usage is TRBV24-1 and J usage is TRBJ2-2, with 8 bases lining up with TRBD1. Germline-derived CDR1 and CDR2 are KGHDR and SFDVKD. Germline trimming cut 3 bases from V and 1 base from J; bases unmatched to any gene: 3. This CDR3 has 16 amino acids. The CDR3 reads CATSDPGQENTGELFF. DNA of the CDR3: TGTGCCACCAGTGATCCGGGACAGGAGAACACCGGGGAGCTGTTTTTT.

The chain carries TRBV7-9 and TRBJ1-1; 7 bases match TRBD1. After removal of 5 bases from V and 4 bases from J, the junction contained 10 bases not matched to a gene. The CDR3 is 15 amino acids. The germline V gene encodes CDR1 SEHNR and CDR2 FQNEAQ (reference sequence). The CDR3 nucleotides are TGTGCCAGCAGCCTCAGGGGGGGGGCTTTCACTGAAGCTTTCTTT. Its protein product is CASSLRGGAFTEAFF.